Detailed here is one T cell receptor beta chain. This clonotype was detected ten times or more. Its antigen is still unknown. No base quality information exists; no much larger clone differs at one position. These data come from a study of response to subunit inactivated influenza vaccine listed by TCRdb under 2018. With regard to the full study: To follow how T cells responded to a trivalent subunit inactivated influenza vaccine, the researchers relied on deep quantitative profiling of the T cell receptor repertoire.

Overall study outcomes, separate from this receptor: It was suggested by the authors that each seasonal influenza vaccination may recruit only a limited number of new T cells.

Library preparation used RT-PCR. Instrument used: Illumina HiSeq 2500. TCRdb took the public reads, trimmed them with fastp at Q25, ran MiXCR for clone calling and kept in-frame beta chains. Each record represents a unique CDR3 protein, reported with the most common genes and DNA among its rows. This sample has 490,000 or so distinct CDR3 sequences in its table, and 7.6% of those were observed once. The top ten clonotypes cover over 10% of the sample. Including the terminal cysteine and phenylalanine, the CDR3 comprises 17 residues. Only the CDR3 portion is preserved as DNA: 51 bases, with reading frame beginning at the first base. In the germline V gene, CDR1 corresponds to SGHTA and CDR2 to FQGNSA. V ends up 1 base short and J 4 bases short, with an unmatched junction base count of 6.

This specimen was PBMCs from blood, taken about 23 months after vaccination. Recombination joined TRBV7-2 with TRBJ2-3, with 12 bases matching TRBD2. The sequence was obtained from a man aged 50-75 years who received an inactivated influenza vaccine. Donor details come from another sample of the same person, matched by shared clones. The nucleotide sequence is given as TGTGCCAGCAGCTTAGTGGCTAGCGGGAGGGGTGCAGATACGCAGTATTTT. This codes for CASSLVASGRGADTQYF.